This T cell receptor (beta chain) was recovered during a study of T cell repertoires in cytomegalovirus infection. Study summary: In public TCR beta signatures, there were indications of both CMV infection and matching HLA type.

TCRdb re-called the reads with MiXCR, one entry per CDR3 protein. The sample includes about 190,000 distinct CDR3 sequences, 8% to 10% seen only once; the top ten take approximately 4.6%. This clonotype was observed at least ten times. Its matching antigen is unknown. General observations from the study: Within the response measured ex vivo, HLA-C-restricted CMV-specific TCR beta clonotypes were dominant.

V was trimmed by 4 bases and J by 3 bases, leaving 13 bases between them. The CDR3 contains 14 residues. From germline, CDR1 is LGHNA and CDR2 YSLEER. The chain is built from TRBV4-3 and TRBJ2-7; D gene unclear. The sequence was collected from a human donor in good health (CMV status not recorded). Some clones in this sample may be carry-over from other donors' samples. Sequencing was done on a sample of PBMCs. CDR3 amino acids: CASSPSKGGYEQYF. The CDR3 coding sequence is TGCGCCAGCAGCCCCTCCAAGGGTGGCTACGAGCAGTACTTC.